This entry is about one TCR beta chain. The V and J ends lost 6 bases and 5 bases, in that order; junction bases with no gene match: 10. The CDR3 has 16 residues. Germline assignment: CDR1 SNHLY and CDR2 FYNNEI. Each patient went into thyroid surgery without having received any treatment. Via MiXCR, TCRdb re-called the PCR reads. The data show some 20,000 clones, about 35% seen once. These data belong to a study of metastatic and nonmetastatic thyroid tumors. The sequencing input was tumor tissue. This sequence joins TRBV2 and TRBJ2-1, with 10 bases that match TRBD1. This receptor was obtained from a female donor with papillary thyroid cancer or a benign thyroid nodule (not recorded which). Some clones in this sample may be carry-over from other donors' samples. In nucleotides, the CDR3 is TGTGCCAGCAGCGGTCCCGGGACAGGGGTCCACAATGAGCAGTTCTTC. Residues: CASSGPGTGVHNEQFF.